This TCR beta chain was observed in a study of cytomegalovirus exposure and HLA in healthy donors. Regarding the study as a whole: In vitro assays verified that a few CMV-associated chains recognized CMV antigens specifically. Published work reported that the classifier diagnosed cytomegalovirus status with high specificity and sensitivity. Subsequent analysis found a tendency for first-cohort TCR clusters to co-occur within the 100 to 150 validation repertoires.

Per germline, CDR1 SGDLS and CDR2 YYNGEE. The germline V and J ends were trimmed by 0 bases and 7 bases, with 13 bases remaining between them. The CDR3 covers 14 residues. The donors were in the roughly 110-subject validation cohort; that cohort was separate from the roughly 700-subject first cohort. Points on this clone: The antigen remains undetermined.

The method was immunoSEQ multiplex PCR; TCRdb's version includes in-frame clones alone and lacks a portion of them. The sample holds some 110,000 clones, about 87% seen once. This receptor was obtained from a woman under 30 in good health and CMV-seropositive. This chain links TRBV9 with TRBJ1-2; TRBD1 might be the D (6 bases). Sample: PBMCs. Here the CDR3 reads CASSVEGGVGGYTF. The CDR3, as DNA: TGTGCCAGCAGCGTAGAAGGGGGGGTGGGTGGCTACACCTTC.